Below are 23 T cell receptor beta chains sequenced from a single sample in a study of T-cell reconstitution after alpha-beta-depleted transplantation in children. Preparing the TCRbeta library involved the use of unique molecular identifiers. TCRdb redid the calling of the PCR reads with MiXCR, one entry per CDR3 protein. The table lists under 450,000 distinct CDR3 sequences, 13% of them singletons, with around 4.5% in the top ten. The sequences come from PBMCs, collected from the stem cell graft. These receptors originate from a human donor who donated a stem cell graft to a child with Fanconi anemia.

This clonotype was seen at least ten times. This chain connects TRBV28 to TRBJ2-7, with D perhaps matching TRBD1 (6 bases). Germline loops: CDR1 MDHEN, CDR2 SYDVKM. Between the trimmed V and J ends, which lost 6 bases and 1 base, there was a span of 16 bases. The CDR3 loop spans 15 amino acids. The CDR3 DNA reads as TGTGCCAGCAGCCGCCAGGGGTTACAATCCTACGAGCAGTACGTC. This codes for CASSRQGLQSYEQYV.

The chain joins TRBV5-8 to TRBJ2-5, with 8 nucleotides matching TRBD1. The CDR3 consists of 14 residues. J lost 5 bases, V lost 2 bases, and 5 bases had no gene match. Looked up from germline, CDR1 is SGHTS and CDR2 is YDEGEE. CDR3 residues: CASSFPTGVETQYF. The CDR3 region has the DNA TGTGCCAGCAGCTTCCCGACAGGGGTGGAGACCCAGTACTTC.

The chain has TRBV7-2 and TRBJ1-3, with D maybe TRBD1 (6 bases). Trimming left V 2 bases short and J 2 bases short, with 13 bases between. The CDR3 length is 16 residues. In germline, CDR1 is SGHTA, CDR2 FQGNSA. The CDR3 sequence: CASSLRRGAPGNTIYF. CDR3 nucleotide sequence: TGTGCCAGCAGCTTAAGACGGGGGGCGCCTGGAAACACCATATATTTT.

The chain carries TRBV3-1 and TRBJ2-5; D possibly corresponds to TRBD1 (6 bases). Germline V lookup: CDR1 LGHDT, CDR2 YNNKEL (reference sequence). The CDR3 is made up of 18 amino acids. V was cut by 5 bases and J by 6 bases, with 28 bases left in between. CDR3 in amino acids: CASSGGGLLEAYGKTQYF. The CDR3 DNA reads TGTGCCAGCAGCGGGGGCGGTCTCCTAGAGGCTTATGGGAAGACCCAGTACTTC.

This clonotype was counted many times. The chain links TRBV29-1 to TRBJ1-1; D is uncertain. Germline V gene lookup returns CDR1 SQVTM and CDR2 ANQGSEA. V gave up 6 bases and J gave up 3 bases, with 8 bases separating them. The CDR3 runs 11 residues. Written as DNA, the CDR3 is TGCAGCGTGGCGGAGTACACTGAAGCTTTCTTT. Encoded protein: CSVAEYTEAFF.

CDR3 in DNA: TGCAGTGCTAGGTGGGGGGCGAAAGATACGCAGTATTTT. It codes for CSARWGAKDTQYF. The gene calls are TRBV20-1 and TRBJ2-3; the D gene could be TRBD1 or TRBD2 (6 bases each). Per the germline V gene, CDR1 is DFQATT and CDR2 is SNEGSKA (reference sequence). Deletions cut 3 bases from V and 5 bases from J, with 12 bases between. CDR3 size: 13 residues.

This clonotype turned up a few times. The rearrangement uses TRBV20-1 and TRBJ2-4, with 9 bases fitting TRBD2. Looked up from germline, CDR1 is DFQATT and CDR2 is SNEGSKA (reference sequence). The CDR3 sequence is 15 residues long. The V segment lost 8 bases and the J segment 6 bases; nucleotides outside the gene matches: 14. CDR3 in amino acids: CSSPRLAGGGNIQYF. The CDR3 DNA is TGCAGTTCCCCCAGGTTGGCGGGGGGGGGAAACATTCAGTACTTC.

In this sample, this clonotype turned up many times. This chain joins TRBV6-6 and TRBJ1-5; D gene ambiguous. CDR1 and CDR2 from the germline V gene are MNHNY and SVGAGI (reference sequence). CDR3 length equals 13 residues. The V end was cut by 3 bases, the J end by 7 bases, with 10 bases between. The CDR3 protein is CASSYLGGQPQHF. DNA for the CDR3: TGTGCCAGCAGTTATCTCGGAGGGCAGCCCCAGCATTTT.

This clonotype turned up a few times. This chain uses TRBV7-9 with TRBJ1-2; 7 positions match TRBD1. The CDR3 totals 15 residues. The V gene's germline CDR1 is SEHNR and CDR2 FQNEAQ (reference sequence). V lost 6 bases and J lost 1; bases outside the gene matches: 8. The CDR3 DNA reads as TGTGCCAGCAGAGGGGACAGCCGACTTAACTATGGCTACACCTTC. As protein: CASRGDSRLNYGYTF.

J is TRBJ1-6 and V is TRBV19; unclear D gene. Trimming stripped 4 bases from V and 8 bases from J, with 18 bases between. This CDR3 region has 16 residues. Germline CDR1 LNHDA, CDR2 SQIVND (reference sequence). The CDR3, as DNA: TGTGCCAGTAGTAACGGGCCAGATAGTATTGATTCACCCCTCCACTTT. Amino acids: CASSNGPDSIDSPLHF.

This clonotype has more than one count but fewer than ten. V and J are TRBV24-1 and TRBJ1-2; the D gene is possibly TRBD1 (6 bases). The CDR3 is 13 residues long. CDR1 is KGHDR, CDR2 SFDVKD, per germline. The germline V and J ends were trimmed by 4 bases and 6 bases, with 11 bases remaining between them. In nucleotides, the CDR3 is TGTGCCACCAGTGACCTGACAGGAGATGGCTACACCTTC. Its protein is CATSDLTGDGYTF.

CDR3 amino acids: CASSRPGSAEAFF. The DNA for the CDR3 is TGTGCCAGCAGCAGACCAGGGTCCGCTGAAGCTTTCTTT. The V gene is TRBV7-3, the J gene TRBJ1-1; tentatively, D is TRBD1 (5 bases). The germline V gene has CDR1 SGHTA and CDR2 FQGTGA. V was clipped by 5 bases and J by 6 bases, with 13 bases between them. CDR3 size: 13 residues.

Turning to this clonotype: A junction end diverges from the germline sequence, so it may reflect a read error. The V call is TRBV12-3 or TRBV12-4, the J call TRBJ1-1; D is perhaps TRBD1 (5 bases). The CDR3 is 15 amino acids. CDR3 sequence: CASIYKESRGTESFF. For the CDR3, the DNA is TGTGCCAGCATATATAAGGAATCTAGGGGCACTGAATCTTTCTTT.

This clonotype came up a few times. This chain links TRBV15 with TRBJ2-3; no definite D call. Germline CDR1 LNHNV, CDR2 YYDKDF (reference sequence). The CDR3 loop spans 14 amino acids. V was shortened by 0 bases and J by 4 bases, with 8 bases between the two germline ends. CDR3 in DNA: TGTGCCACCAGCAGAGATTTGGAGTCAGATACGCAGTATTTT. Translated, it gives CATSRDLESDTQYF.

V is TRBV5-1 and J is TRBJ2-1, with D tentatively TRBD1 (6 bases). The CDR3 is 14 residues long. Germline lookup yields CDR1 SGHRS and CDR2 YFSETQ. V lost 0 bases to trimming and J lost 3 bases, with 7 bases between them. CDR3 bases: TGCGCCAGCAGCTTGGGGGACAACTACAATGAGCAGTTCTTC. It yields the protein CASSLGDNYNEQFF.

This clonotype has a count of ten or more. The chain links TRBV27 to TRBJ2-5; no clear D gene. The CDR3 extends over 16 amino acids. The germline V and J ends were trimmed by 2 bases and 1 base, with 14 bases remaining between them. Germline V CDR1 and CDR2: MNHEY, SMNVEV (reference sequence). The CDR3 DNA sequence: TGTGCCAGCAGTTTAAATTGGGGTCGGGTCCAAGAGACCCAGTACTTC. Translation: CASSLNWGRVQETQYF.

This chain links TRBV4-2 with TRBJ2-1, with D maybe TRBD2 (6 bases). Trimming removed 5 bases at V and 3 bases at J, with 20 bases between. The CDR3 totals 17 residues. The germline V gene encodes CDR1 LGHNA and CDR2 YNFKEQ. The CDR3 sequence is CASSEASSEQIYNEQFF. The CDR3 DNA follows: TGTGCCAGCAGCGAGGCGTCTAGCGAACAGATCTACAATGAGCAGTTCTTC.

This clonotype was seen at least ten times. V is TRBV29-1 and J is TRBJ2-5; no definite D call. The germline V and J ends were trimmed by 1 base and 0 bases, with 6 bases remaining between them. CDR1 and CDR2 from the germline V gene are SQVTM and ANQGSEA. CDR3 size: 13 residues. The CDR3 DNA reads as TGCAGCGTTGAAGCGTCGGACCAAGAGACCCAGTACTTC. This translates into CSVEASDQETQYF.

The V call is TRBV30, the J call TRBJ2-4; no reliable D call. Germline V lookup: CDR1 GTSNPN, CDR2 SVGIG (reference sequence). V was shortened by 5 bases and J by 3 bases, with 17 bases between the two germline ends. The CDR3 has 15 residues. The chain's CDR3 is CAWGPSAGVKNIQYF. In DNA form, the CDR3 reads TGTGCCTGGGGACCCTCAGCTGGAGTCAAAAACATTCAGTACTTC.

CDR3 amino acids: CSTRTGTYEQYF. The DNA for the CDR3 is TGCAGTACCCGGACAGGTACCTACGAGCAGTACTTC. The chain uses TRBV20-1 and TRBJ2-7, with TRBD1 matching over 7 bases. Germline V gene sequence: CDR1 DFQATT, CDR2 SNEGSKA (reference sequence). The CDR3 is made up of 12 amino acids. Unmatched junction bases numbered 6, after V lost 8 bases and J lost 2 bases.

The chain has TRBV2 and TRBJ2-7; 8 nucleotides match TRBD1. Germline V lookup: CDR1 SNHLY, CDR2 FYNNEI. The V segment lost 6 bases and the J segment 5 bases; nucleotides outside the gene matches: 9. This CDR3 region has 14 residues. The CDR3 bases are TGTGCCAGCAGCTATCAGGGGGCCCTCCACGAGCAGTACTTC. Protein product: CASSYQGALHEQYF.

This clonotype was counted at least ten times. CDR3 nucleotide sequence: TGTGCCAGCAGCCGCGTGAGGGGCGAATCGAACACTGAAGCTTTCTTT. Protein: CASSRVRGESNTEAFF. The rearrangement links TRBV14 to TRBJ1-1, with a tentative D call TRBD1 (5 bases). This CDR3 is built from 16 residues. Between the trimmed V and J ends, which lost 4 bases and 1 base, there was a span of 16 bases. CDR1 is SGHDN and CDR2 is FVKESK in the germline V gene.

This chain connects TRBV9 to TRBJ2-7, with D hard to call. The CDR3 is made up of 13 amino acids. Looked up from germline, CDR1 is SGDLS and CDR2 is YYNGEE. V shed 0 bases and J shed 6 bases, with 10 bases lying between them. As DNA, the CDR3 is TGTGCCAGCAGCGTAGACCCCGGGTTCGAGCAGTACTTC. It codes for CASSVDPGFEQYF.